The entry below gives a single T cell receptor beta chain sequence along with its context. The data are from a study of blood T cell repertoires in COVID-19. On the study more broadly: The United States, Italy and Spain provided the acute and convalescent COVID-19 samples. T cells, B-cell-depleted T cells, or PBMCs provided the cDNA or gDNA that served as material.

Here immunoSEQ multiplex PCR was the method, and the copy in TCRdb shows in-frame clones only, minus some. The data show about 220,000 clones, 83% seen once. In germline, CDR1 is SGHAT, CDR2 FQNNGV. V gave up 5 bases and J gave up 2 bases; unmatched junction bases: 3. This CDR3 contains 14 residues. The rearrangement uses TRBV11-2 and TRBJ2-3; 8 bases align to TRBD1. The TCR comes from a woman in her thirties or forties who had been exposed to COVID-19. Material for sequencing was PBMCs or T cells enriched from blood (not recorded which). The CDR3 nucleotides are TGTGCCAGCAGCCGGGACAGGACCACAGATACGCAGTATTTT. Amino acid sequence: CASSRDRTTDTQYF.